This T cell receptor beta chain was captured by sequencing in a study of blood T cell repertoires in COVID-19. On the study more broadly: Sites across the United States, Italy and Spain contributed samples from acute and convalescent COVID-19. PBMCs, B-cell-depleted T cells, or T cells were the source of the cDNA or gDNA that made up the material.

V was pared by 10 bases and J by 4 bases, with 8 bases of the junction left unmatched. The CDR3 contains 14 residues. Germline V gene data show CDR1 as ENHRY and CDR2 as SYGVKD. TCRdb keeps only in-frame clones here, not all; method: immunoSEQ multiplex PCR. The sample lists 200,000 to 250,000 clones, 80% occurring once. Sequences were obtained from PBMCs or T cells enriched from blood (not recorded which). The sequence derives from a man aged 30-40 years with acute COVID-19. The chain carries TRBV10-3 and TRBJ2-3, with TRBD1 matching 10 bases. CDR3 protein: CATLPGQGPDTQYF. The CDR3 DNA reads TGTGCCACTTTACCGGGACAGGGGCCAGATACGCAGTATTTT.